The 27 T cell receptor beta chains below come from one sample, sequenced in a study of Ad26.COV2.S vaccination and SARS-CoV-2 variants. TCRdb's copy holds only in-frame clones and misses some; the assay was immunoSEQ multiplex PCR. This sample has around 300,000 clones, with approximately 86% found just once. Treatment: some 19 received Ad26.COV2.S at low or high dose, single or two shots; several received placebo; per-sample allocation not given. Samples came from day 63 after the first vaccine or placebo injection. This specimen consisted of peripheral blood, obtained in a trial of Ad26.COV2.S vaccine versus placebo. These receptors were collected from a person aged 18-60 years who received the Ad26.COV2.S COVID-19 vaccine or a placebo.

J is TRBJ1-3 and V is TRBV5-1, with TRBD1 as a possible D gene (5 bases). The CDR3 length is 16 residues. The V gene's germline CDR1 is SGHRS and CDR2 YFSETQ. Trimming stripped 0 bases from V and 2 bases from J, with 12 bases between. In DNA, the CDR3 is TGCGCCAGCAGCTTGGCGACCCAGGGAGCTGGAAACACCATATATTTT. It translates to CASSLATQGAGNTIYF.

The chain has TRBV24-1 and TRBJ2-5, with TRBD1 as a possible D gene (6 bases). This CDR3 spans 16 amino acids. The V gene's germline CDR1 is KGHDR and CDR2 SFDVKD. V was shortened by 9 bases and J by 3 bases, with 22 bases between the two germline ends. CDR3 DNA: TGTGCCACCTCAACGGGACATTATGGAAGCGAAGAGACCCAGTACTTC. It is translated as CATSTGHYGSEETQYF.

The chain recombines TRBV28 with TRBJ2-1; no definite D call. Per germline, CDR1 MDHEN and CDR2 SYDVKM. This CDR3 is built from 14 residues. Between the trimmed V and J ends, which lost 10 bases and 0 bases, there was a span of 13 bases. The CDR3 DNA is TGTGCCACTACGACCACATCCTCCTACAATGAGCAGTTCTTC. Amino acids: CATTTTSSYNEQFF.

The genes are TRBV10-3 and TRBJ1-6, with D maybe TRBD1 (5 bases). Germline assignment: CDR1 ENHRY and CDR2 SYGVKD. Trimming cost V 0 bases and J 9 bases, with 9 bases left between them. The CDR3 is made up of 14 amino acids. For the CDR3, the DNA is TGTGCCATCAGTGAGTCGCCGGGACGTTCACCCCTCCACTTT. It yields the protein CAISESPGRSPLHF.

The V and J genes are TRBV19 and TRBJ2-3; tentatively, D is TRBD2 (5 bases). Trimming removed 5 bases from V and 6 bases from J, with 15 bases in between. The CDR3 runs to 14 residues. Germline V gene lookup returns CDR1 LNHDA and CDR2 SQIVND (reference sequence). The CDR3 DNA sequence: TGTGCCAGTAGTGTGACCCCCACGGGGGATACGCAGTATTTT. Its protein product is CASSVTPTGDTQYF.

The chain joins TRBV18 to TRBJ1-4; perhaps TRBD1 as D (6 bases). The V end was cut by 0 bases, the J end by 7 bases, with 21 bases between. Germline assignment: CDR1 KGHSH and CDR2 LQKENI. The CDR3 is made up of 18 amino acids. The CDR3 is CASSPPNFQGRLGEKLFF. The DNA for the CDR3 is TGTGCCAGCTCACCACCGAACTTTCAGGGGCGACTCGGTGAAAAACTGTTTTTT. The full variable domain, its missing parts supplied by reference TRBV18 and TRBJ1-4, is NAGVMQNPRHLVRRRGQEARLRCSPMKGHSHVYWYRQLPEEGLKFMVYLQKENIIDESGMPKERFSAEFPKEGPSILRIQQVVRGDSAAYFCASSPPNFQGRLGEKLFFGSGTQLSVL.

The chain carries TRBV5-4 and TRBJ2-1; the D call may be TRBD1 or TRBD2 (6 bases each). The CDR3 spans 13 residues. V lost 3 bases, J lost 10 bases, and 14 bases lay in between. CDR1 and CDR2 from the germline V gene are SGHNT and YYREEE (reference sequence). CDR3 residues: CASSSMGGVEQFF. CDR3 sequence (DNA): TGTGCCAGCAGCTCCATGGGGGGCGTGGAGCAGTTCTTC.

V is TRBV6-5 and J is TRBJ2-2; D may be TRBD2 (7 bases). CDR1 MNHEY and CDR2 SVGAGI come from the germline V gene. Trimming took 1 base from V and 6 from J, leaving 12 bases between them. This CDR3 comprises 15 residues. The CDR3 DNA follows: TGTGCCAGCAGTTACTGGGGGGGGCGCGCCGGGGAGCTGTTTTTT. This sequence encodes CASSYWGGRAGELFF.

The sample holds a few counts of this clone. V usage is TRBV7-9 and J usage is TRBJ1-6, with D possibly being TRBD1 (5 bases). Between the trimmed V and J ends, which lost 2 bases and 3 bases, there was a span of 11 bases. Germline CDR1 is SEHNR and CDR2 is FQNEAQ (reference sequence). The CDR3 consists of 16 residues. The chain's CDR3 is CASSLTGQGYNSPLHF. CDR3 nucleotides: TGTGCCAGCAGCTTAACCGGCCAGGGCTATAATTCACCCCTCCACTTT.

This clone occurred once. The J gene is TRBJ2-5, the V gene TRBV24-1; possible D gene TRBD2, 5 bases. Germline CDR1 and CDR2: KGHDR and SFDVKD. The CDR3 spans 16 residues. V lost 2 bases and J lost 2, with 14 bases in between. This CDR3 is CATSDSEGVFQETQYF. CDR3 nucleotide sequence: TGTGCCACCAGTGATTCCGAGGGCGTGTTTCAAGAGACCCAGTACTTC.

This chain joins TRBV19 and TRBJ2-7; the match to TRBD2 covers 11 bases. Unmatched junction bases numbered 6, after V lost 8 bases and J lost 3 bases. The CDR3 runs to 14 residues. Germline CDR1 LNHDA, CDR2 SQIVND (reference sequence). The chain's CDR3 is CASGVTSGIYEQYF. In DNA form, the CDR3 reads TGTGCCAGTGGGGTGACTAGCGGGATCTACGAGCAGTACTTC.

This clone was observed a single time. The chain combines TRBV5-6 with TRBJ1-3, with D hard to call. The germline V gene encodes CDR1 SGHDT and CDR2 YYEEEE. V lost 1 base and J lost 5, with 22 bases in between. The CDR3 length is 18 residues. The CDR3 DNA sequence: TGTGCCAGCAGCTTGTTGGCAGCCCAGCCGATCGGGCGAAACACCATATATTTT. This encodes CASSLLAAQPIGRNTIYF.

The V gene is TRBV5-1, the J gene TRBJ1-2; TRBD1 might be the D (5 bases). Per the germline V gene, CDR1 is SGHRS and CDR2 is YFSETQ. The CDR3 loop spans 13 amino acids. Trimming removed 4 bases from V and 8 bases from J, with 15 bases in between. Written as DNA, the CDR3 is TGCGCCAGCAGCCCTGCCTTGGGGGGAGGCTACACCTTC. As protein: CASSPALGGGYTF.

This clone has just one count. This chain connects TRBV11-3 to TRBJ1-1; D call uncertain. V lost 0 bases and J lost 2, with 10 bases in between. The CDR3 is made up of 15 amino acids. Germline assignment: CDR1 SGHNT and CDR2 YENEEA. This CDR3 is CASSLDHNSNTEAFF. The CDR3 DNA sequence: TGTGCCAGCAGCTTAGATCACAACAGCAACACTGAAGCTTTCTTT. Full variable domain (outside the CDR3, taken from reference TRBV11-3 and TRBJ1-1): EAGVVQSPRYKIIEKKQPVAFWCNPISGHNTLYWYLQNLGQGPELLIRYENEEAVDDSQLPKDRFSAERLKGVDSTLKIQPAELGDSAVYLCASSLDHNSNTEAFFGQGTRLTVV.

The V and J genes are TRBV15 and TRBJ2-5; 8 bases fit TRBD1. This CDR3 contains 14 residues. J lost 5 bases, V lost 5 bases, and 7 bases had no gene match. Germline-derived CDR1 and CDR2 are LNHNV and YYDKDF (reference sequence). CDR3 in amino acids: CATSPGQGGETQYF. The CDR3, as DNA: TGTGCCACCAGCCCTGGACAGGGTGGGGAGACCCAGTACTTC.

The chain uses TRBV3-1 (or the pseudogene TRBV3-2) and TRBJ2-3, with 8 bases lining up with TRBD2. The germline gives CDR1 LGHDT, CDR2 YNNKEL (reference sequence). The CDR3 contains 14 residues. The V gene end was trimmed by 4 bases and the J gene end by 3 bases; junction bases not matched to a gene: 3. In DNA, the CDR3 is TGTGCCAGCAGCCTAAGCGGGAGTACAGATACGCAGTATTTT. Protein sequence: CASSLSGSTDTQYF.

This chain joins TRBV28 and TRBJ2-3; 11 nucleotides agree with TRBD2. The V segment lost 5 bases and the J segment 0 bases; nucleotides outside the gene matches: 4. This CDR3 has 16 amino acids. Germline-derived CDR1 and CDR2 are MDHEN and SYDVKM. CDR3 bases: TGTGCCAGCAGTCCGACTAGCGGGGTTAGCACAGATACGCAGTATTTT. Amino acids: CASSPTSGVSTDTQYF.

V is TRBV7-9 and J is TRBJ2-2, with D tentatively TRBD2 (6 bases). Trimming removed 5 bases from V and 7 bases from J, with 11 bases in between. The CDR3 is made up of 13 amino acids. Germline V gene data show CDR1 as SEHNR and CDR2 as FQNEAQ (reference sequence). CDR3 protein: CASSHGGIGELFF. The CDR3 nucleotides read TGTGCCAGCAGCCATGGGGGGATCGGGGAGCTGTTTTTT.

The chain joins TRBV7-9 to TRBJ1-4, with a tentative D call TRBD1 (6 bases). This CDR3 spans 15 amino acids. Germline V gene lookup returns CDR1 SEHNR and CDR2 FQNEAQ (reference sequence). The ends were cut back, 5 bases at V and 3 bases at J, with 13 bases in the middle. The chain's CDR3 is CASSADRTANEKLFF. CDR3 DNA sequence: TGTGCCAGCAGCGCGGACAGAACGGCTAATGAAAAACTGTTTTTT.

The chain recombines TRBV3-1 (or the pseudogene TRBV3-2) with TRBJ1-1; maybe TRBD1 (5 bases). V gave up 3 bases and J gave up 1 base, with 9 bases separating them. The CDR3 is made up of 14 amino acids. In germline, CDR1 is LGHDT, CDR2 YNNKEL (reference sequence). The CDR3 DNA is TGTGCCAGCAGCCAGCAAGGACAGAACACTGAAGCTTTCTTT. This gives the protein CASSQQGQNTEAFF.

V and J are TRBV7-2 and TRBJ2-7; no clear D gene. Trimming left V 1 base short and J 3 bases short, with 13 bases between. CDR3 size: 15 residues. Germline V lookup: CDR1 SGHTA, CDR2 FQGNSA. This chain's CDR3 is CASSLELAGHYEQYF. The CDR3 DNA reads as TGTGCCAGCAGCTTAGAGCTTGCAGGTCACTACGAGCAGTACTTC.

This sequence joins TRBV10-3 and TRBJ1-1; D is possibly TRBD1 (6 bases). Germline V CDR1 and CDR2: ENHRY, SYGVKD. Trimming pared 3 bases from V and 4 bases from J, leaving 15 bases between. This CDR3 spans 15 amino acids. The CDR3 loop is CAISDFAGRGTEAFF. CDR3 nucleotides: TGTGCCATCAGTGACTTCGCCGGCAGGGGCACTGAAGCTTTCTTT.

This chain joins TRBV28 and TRBJ1-6; 10 bases are shared with TRBD1. The germline gives CDR1 MDHEN, CDR2 SYDVKM. The CDR3 loop spans 15 amino acids. V lost 3 bases, J lost 10 bases, and 6 bases stayed unmatched. The CDR3 reads CASSLYGTGASPLHF. DNA for the CDR3: TGTGCCAGCAGTTTGTACGGGACAGGGGCCTCACCCCTCCACTTT.

This chain uses TRBV19 with TRBJ1-2, with D unclear. CDR3 size: 15 residues. Germline CDR1 and CDR2: LNHDA and SQIVND (reference sequence). V gave up 7 bases and J gave up 4 bases, with 19 bases separating them. The CDR3 sequence is CASTDLDKTGYGYTF. The CDR3 DNA reads as TGTGCCAGTACCGACCTTGACAAGACGGGCTATGGCTACACCTTC.

The rearrangement links TRBV27 to TRBJ2-7; D not certain. CDR1 and CDR2 (germline): MNHEY, SMNVEV (reference sequence). Trimming removed 3 bases at V and 3 bases at J, with 9 bases between. The CDR3 sequence is 13 residues long. CDR3 amino acids: CASSLTVLYEQYF. The CDR3 DNA is TGTGCCAGCAGTTTGACGGTTCTCTACGAGCAGTACTTC.

This clone has only a few counts. Other DNA sequences of this sample code for an identical CDR3. The genes are TRBV10-3 and TRBJ2-7, with TRBD1 matching 7 bases. Trimming at V came to 2 bases and at J to 0 bases, leaving 7 bases not matched to a gene. CDR3 length: 16 residues. Germline V gene data show CDR1 as ENHRY and CDR2 as SYGVKD. The CDR3 region is CAISEPGTASSYEQYF. CDR3 sequence (DNA): TGTGCCATCAGTGAGCCTGGGACAGCGAGCTCCTACGAGCAGTACTTC.

The chain carries TRBV20-1 and TRBJ2-3; 7 nucleotides match TRBD2. The V segment lost 3 bases and the J segment 1 base; nucleotides outside the gene matches: 4. Germline CDR1 and CDR2: DFQATT and SNEGSKA (reference sequence). The CDR3 loop spans 14 amino acids. The CDR3 is CSASLAGGTDTQYF. The CDR3, as DNA: TGCAGTGCTAGTTTGGCGGGGGGCACAGATACGCAGTATTTT.